These T cell receptor beta chains were read from a single sample in a study of regulatory T cells in long-lasting Graves disease. Via MiXCR, TCRdb re-called the multiplex PCR reads, giving one row per CDR3 protein. The profile shows under 500,000 distinct CDR3 sequences, less than 25% of them singletons. The sequences come from peripheral blood mononuclear cells (PBMCs), collected when the disease was refractory, from a patient treated with antithyroid drugs. These receptors were collected from a female donor with Graves disease. The CDR3 runs from the conserved cysteine through the conserved F or W. The D gene is left open where the match is weak. The size entry is marked missing in some rows and otherwise reads once, few, many or a size class.

V	J	D	size	CDR3	DNA
TRBV29-1	TRBJ1-1	-	many	CSVEGGRGYTEAFF	TGCAGCGTTGAAGGTGGCAGGGGATACACTGAAGCTTTCTTT
TRBV11-1	TRBJ2-1	TRBD2	-	CASSFGGGGSYNEQFF	TGTGCCAGCAGCTTCGGGGGGGGAGGTTCCTACAATGAGCAGTTCTTC
TRBV10-3	TRBJ2-5	TRBD1	-	CATGQGQETQYF	TGTGCCACAGGACAGGGACAAGAGACCCAGTACTTC
TRBV10-1	TRBJ2-7	TRBD1	many	CASSAGQGRREQYF	TGCGCCAGCAGTGCTGGACAGGGTCGCCGAGAGCAGTACTTC
TRBV11-3	TRBJ2-2	-	few	CASSLGSLGELFF	TGTGCCAGCAGCTTAGGCAGTCTCGGGGAGCTGTTTTTT
TRBV2	TRBJ2-2	-	-	CASSEQTVAGELFF	TGTGCCAGCAGTGAACAAACGGTAGCCGGGGAGCTGTTTTTT
TRBV4-3	TRBJ2-7	TRBD2	few	CASSQAPITSGLNEQYF	TGCGCCAGCAGCCAAGCCCCGATCACTAGCGGACTGAACGAGCAGTACTTC
TRBV28	TRBJ1-2	-	many	CASSSSVTVLNGYTF	TGTGCCAGCAGTTCCAGTGTGACAGTATTGAATGGCTACACCTTC
TRBV12-3/TRBV12-4	TRBJ2-3	-	-	CASSPPRERGTDTQYF	TGTGCCAGCAGTCCACCCCGGGAGCGGGGCACAGATACGCAGTATTTT
TRBV7-2	TRBJ2-5	TRBD2	many	CASSATSGMGKTQYF	TGTGCCAGCAGCGCCACTAGCGGGATGGGGAAGACCCAGTACTTC
TRBV12-3/TRBV12-4	TRBJ2-1	TRBD2	-	CASMAGVENEQFF	TGTGCCAGCATGGCGGGAGTGGAAAATGAGCAGTTCTTC
TRBV29-1	TRBJ1-2	-	many	CSVEERKNYGYTF	TGCAGCGTTGAAGAAAGGAAGAACTATGGCTACACCTTC
TRBV6-1	TRBJ2-6	TRBD1	-	CASSENRGFLTF	TGTGCCAGCAGTGAGAACAGGGGGTTCCTGACTTTC
TRBV6-1	TRBJ1-5	-	many	CASSEYRGYSNQPQHF	TGTGCCAGCAGTGAATATCGAGGCTATAGCAATCAGCCCCAGCATTTT
TRBV7-8	TRBJ2-7	-	many	CASSLALAGTYEQYF	TGTGCCAGCAGCTTAGCACTAGCCGGAACCTACGAGCAGTACTTC
TRBV6-1	TRBJ1-1	-	few	CASSPGLVGTEAFF	TGTGCCAGCAGTCCGGGACTTGTGGGCACTGAAGCTTTCTTT
TRBV12-3/TRBV12-4	TRBJ2-1	-	few	CASSLGETYVNEQFF	TGTGCCAGCAGTTTAGGGGAGACTTATGTCAATGAGCAGTTCTTC
TRBV27	TRBJ2-7	-	few	CASSLGPGSQQYF	TGTGCCAGCAGTCTAGGACCGGGGTCGCAGCAGTACTTC
TRBV6-1	TRBJ1-3	-	few	CASSEGDSPGNTIYF	TGTGCCAGCAGTGAAGGGGACTCGCCTGGAAACACCATATATTTT
TRBV13	TRBJ2-7	TRBD1	few	CASSRTGTEDYEQYF	TGTGCCAGCAGCCGCACCGGGACAGAGGATTATGAGCAGTACTTC
TRBV7-9	TRBJ1-5	-	few	CASSLGGLPQHF	TGTGCCAGCAGCTTAGGGGGGCTGCCCCAGCATTTT
TRBV6-2/TRBV6-3	TRBJ2-7	-	-	CASRGFDSYEQYF	TGTGCCAGCAGGGGGTTTGACTCCTACGAGCAGTACTTC
TRBV7-3	TRBJ2-5	-	many	CASSRDSTRGETQYF	TGTGCCAGCAGCCGGGACTCCACCAGGGGAGAGACCCAGTACTTC
TRBV20-1	TRBJ2-5	-	few	CSARDWRGPQETQYF	TGCAGTGCTAGAGATTGGCGGGGCCCCCAAGAGACCCAGTACTTC
TRBV11-2	TRBJ2-5	TRBD2	-	CASSVRGRREETQYF	TGTGCCAGCAGCGTACGGGGGAGGCGGGAGGAGACCCAGTACTTC
TRBV6-5	TRBJ2-1	TRBD2	few	CASSYFQGGYNEQFF	TGTGCCAGCAGTTACTTCCAGGGAGGGTACAATGAGCAGTTCTTC
TRBV20-1	TRBJ2-1	-	-	CSAITLADVGEQFF	TGCAGTGCTATCACTCTAGCCGATGTGGGGGAGCAGTTCTTC
TRBV20-1	TRBJ2-7	-	few	CSARGPLGRAPYEQYF	TGCAGTGCTAGGGGTCCCTTGGGCAGAGCCCCCTACGAGCAGTACTTC
TRBV5-1	TRBJ2-3	-	-	CASSFESSGRTDTQYF	TGCGCCAGCAGCTTTGAATCCAGCGGTCGCACAGATACGCAGTATTTT